Listed here are 31 T cell receptor beta chains from one sample, sequenced in a study of type 1 regulatory T cells. TCRdb recomputed calls from the reads with MiXCR, one row per CDR3 protein. There are 80,000 to 100,000 distinct CDR3 sequences in the sample; around 30% occur only once, and 2% to 2.5% lies in the top ten. The material sequenced was CD4+ T cells, either the whole sample or a sorted fraction (not recorded which). The receptors come from a human donor in good health.

The chain combines TRBV7-9 with TRBJ2-3; 11 nucleotides line up with TRBD2. The germline V gene has CDR1 SEHNR and CDR2 FQNEAQ (reference sequence). CDR3 length: 17 residues. Trimming removed 5 bases from V and 2 bases from J; junction bases left unmatched: 9. CDR3 DNA: TGTGCCAGCAGCGTACAAATGACTAGCGGGGCCACAGATACGCAGTATTTT. As protein: CASSVQMTSGATDTQYF.

V usage is TRBV20-1 and J usage is TRBJ2-7; 8 bases align to TRBD2. CDR1 and CDR2 (germline): DFQATT, SNEGSKA (reference sequence). The CDR3 is 14 amino acids. J lost 2 bases, V lost 5 bases, and 8 bases had no gene match. The chain's CDR3 is CSAYRSGTAYEQYF. DNA of the CDR3: TGCAGTGCTTATCGTAGCGGGACCGCCTACGAGCAGTACTTC.

In this sample, this clonotype turned up a few times. The rearrangement uses TRBV7-2 and TRBJ2-2; 8 bases are a match to TRBD2. J gave up 6 bases and V 5 bases, and 8 bases lay outside the gene matches. Germline values: CDR1 SGHTA, CDR2 FQGNSA. The CDR3 covers 15 residues. The CDR3 loop is CASSRRGGVAGELFF. The CDR3 DNA is TGTGCCAGCAGCCGCCGGGGGGGGGTAGCCGGGGAGCTGTTTTTT. Looking up the rest from reference TRBV7-2 and TRBJ2-2 gives the full variable domain: GAGVSQSPSNKVTEKGKDVELRCDPISGHTALYWYRQSLGQGLEFLIYFQGNSAPDKSGLPSDRFSAERTGGSVSTLTIQRTQQEDSAVYLCASSRRGGVAGELFFGEGSRLTVL.

This clonotype was seen only a few times. The rearrangement joins TRBV7-8 to TRBJ2-5; 12 bases agree with TRBD1. The germline CDR1 and CDR2 sequences are SGHVS and FQNEAQ. With 6 bases clipped from V and 9 bases from J, the junction kept 11 bases outside the gene matches. The length of the CDR3 is 15 residues. The CDR3 reads CASRQTGQGAWAQYF. CDR3 sequence (DNA): TGTGCCAGCAGGCAAACGGGACAGGGGGCGTGGGCCCAGTACTTC.

This chain connects TRBV7-6 to TRBJ2-7; D gene unclear. The CDR3 is 13 amino acids. The V end lost 2 bases, the J end lost 6 bases, and 11 bases lay between the germline ends. Germline CDR1 is SGHVS and CDR2 is FNYEAQ. The CDR3 nucleotides read TGTGCCAGCAGCTTACAGGTCGTTGGCGAGCAGTACTTC. It encodes CASSLQVVGEQYF.

This clonotype showed up just a few times. This chain links TRBV20-1 with TRBJ2-7; 10 nucleotides align to TRBD1. The germline gives CDR1 DFQATT, CDR2 SNEGSKA (reference sequence). V shed 0 bases, J shed 2 bases, and the junction held 4 bases outside the gene matches. CDR3 size: 15 residues. The CDR3 nucleotides are TGCAGTGCTAGAGATCGGACAGGGGGTCCCTACGAGCAGTACTTC. Encoded protein: CSARDRTGGPYEQYF.

V and J are TRBV20-1 and TRBJ2-3; 8 bases line up with TRBD2. The ends lost 8 bases at V and 6 bases at J; junction bases unmatched: 1. CDR3 length: 10 residues. Per germline, CDR1 DFQATT and CDR2 SNEGSKA (reference sequence). The DNA for the CDR3 is TGCAGTAGCGGGAGTGATACGCAGTATTTT. Translation: CSSGSDTQYF.

This clonotype has just a few counts. The V and J genes are TRBV7-2 and TRBJ2-3; D gene ambiguous. V lost 4 bases, J lost 0 bases, and 8 bases lay in between. CDR3 size: 14 residues. Per the germline V gene, CDR1 is SGHTA and CDR2 is FQGNSA. Here the CDR3 DNA reads TGTGCCAGCAGCTCACCACCTAGCACAGATACGCAGTATTTT. This codes for CASSSPPSTDTQYF.

This clonotype has just a few counts. The V gene is TRBV11-2, the J gene TRBJ1-1, with a tentative D call TRBD1 (5 bases). The V gene lost 6 bases and the J gene lost 5 bases, with 25 bases spanning the gap. CDR1 and CDR2 from the germline V gene are SGHAT and FQNNGV. The CDR3 is made up of 17 amino acids. The CDR3 DNA follows: TGTGCCAGCAGACGCCCGACCGGGACGGCAAAGAGGACTGAAGCTTTCTTT. This codes for CASRRPTGTAKRTEAFF.

The J gene is TRBJ1-5, the V gene TRBV5-6; a possible D gene is TRBD1 (6 bases). The CDR3 loop spans 14 amino acids. The V end was cut by 4 bases, the J end by 7 bases, with 15 bases between. Per the germline V gene, CDR1 is SGHDT and CDR2 is YYEEEE. The CDR3 protein is CASSPRGAGQPQHF. DNA of the CDR3: TGTGCCAGCAGCCCCCGGGGGGCTGGGCAGCCCCAGCATTTT.

This chain connects TRBV6-5 to TRBJ2-5; maybe TRBD1 (5 bases). Germline-derived CDR1 and CDR2 are MNHEY and SVGAGI. Trimming stripped 2 bases from V and 4 bases from J, with 14 bases between. There are 15 residues in the CDR3. CDR3 loop: CASSYQQGGLETQYF. In DNA, the CDR3 is TGTGCCAGCAGTTACCAGCAGGGTGGGTTAGAGACCCAGTACTTC.

A few counts support this clonotype. V is TRBV5-1 and J is TRBJ2-7, with D perhaps TRBD1 or TRBD2 (6 bases each). From germline, CDR1 is SGHRS and CDR2 YFSETQ. This CDR3 has 14 amino acids. With 4 bases removed from V and 6 bases from J, the gap between germline ends came to 17 bases. CDR3 in amino acids: CASSTTGTGGEQYF. CDR3 in DNA: TGCGCCAGCAGCACCACAGGGACCGGGGGCGAGCAGTACTTC.

The V gene is TRBV20-1, the J gene TRBJ2-1, with TRBD2 identical over 7 bases. The CDR3 has 14 residues. Germline values: CDR1 DFQATT, CDR2 SNEGSKA (reference sequence). Trimming took 1 base from V and 3 from J; bases not matched to a gene: 3. The chain's CDR3 is CSARGQRGYNEQFF. CDR3 bases: TGCAGTGCTAGAGGCCAGCGGGGCTACAATGAGCAGTTCTTC.

This clonotype has just a few counts. The chain has TRBV5-4 and TRBJ2-2; TRBD2 is a possible D gene (5 bases). Germline lookup yields CDR1 SGHNT and CDR2 YYREEE (reference sequence). The V end was cut by 2 bases, the J end by 8 bases, with 10 bases between. The CDR3 is 13 residues long. This CDR3 reads CASSFILAGELFF. CDR3 DNA sequence: TGTGCCAGCAGCTTTATTTTAGCGGGGGAGCTGTTTTTT.

This clonotype has more than one count but fewer than ten. This rearrangement joins TRBV6-4 to TRBJ2-3, with D possibly TRBD1 on 6 matching bases. The CDR3 has 14 amino acids. Germline values: CDR1 MRHNA, CDR2 SNTAGT. Trimming took 5 bases from V and 2 from J, leaving 11 bases between them. CDR3 DNA: TGTGCCAGCAGTTTAGACAGGAACACAGATACGCAGTATTTT. It codes for CASSLDRNTDTQYF.

This clonotype has only a few counts. This chain joins TRBV5-1 and TRBJ1-2; the match to TRBD1 covers 9 bases. Germline-derived CDR1 and CDR2 are SGHRS and YFSETQ. Trimming took 0 bases from V and 8 from J; bases not matched to a gene: 8. This CDR3 contains 15 residues. The CDR3 loop is CASSLEGQGAEGYTF. CDR3 in DNA: TGCGCCAGCAGCTTGGAGGGACAGGGTGCGGAGGGCTACACCTTC.

The chain couples TRBV3-1 to TRBJ1-4, with D uncertain. The CDR3 sequence is 15 residues long. V gave up 4 bases and J gave up 3 bases, with 12 bases separating them. In germline, CDR1 is LGHDT, CDR2 YNNKEL (reference sequence). This CDR3 is CASSLRTGSNEKLFF. The CDR3 DNA sequence: TGTGCCAGCAGCCTAAGAACGGGGTCTAATGAAAAACTGTTTTTT.

This clonotype was observed a few times. The chain links TRBV14 to TRBJ2-5; 7 positions agree with TRBD1. Unmatched junction bases numbered 8, after V lost 2 bases and J lost 5 bases. The CDR3 loop spans 15 amino acids. In germline, CDR1 is SGHDN, CDR2 FVKESK. CDR3 DNA sequence: TGTGCCAGCAGCCAAAGAGGGGGCGCGAGGGAGACCCAGTACTTC. It yields the protein CASSQRGGARETQYF. Looking up the rest from reference TRBV14 and TRBJ2-5 gives the full variable domain: EAGVTQFPSHSVIEKGQTVTLRCDPISGHDNLYWYRRVMGKEIKFLLHFVKESKQDESGMPNNRFLAERTGGTYSTLKVQPAELEDSGVYFCASSQRGGARETQYFGPGTRLLVL.

The V gene is TRBV6-5, the J gene TRBJ2-2, with 8 bases that match TRBD1. Germline-derived CDR1 and CDR2 are MNHEY and SVGAGI. The CDR3 covers 15 residues. The V and J ends lost 0 bases and 6 bases, in that order; junction bases with no gene match: 3. CDR3 region: CASSYSIQGAGELFF. The CDR3 bases are TGTGCCAGCAGTTACTCTATACAGGGGGCCGGGGAGCTGTTTTTT.

Remarks on this clonotype: A read error may account for a junction end that differs from germline. J is TRBJ2-5 and V is TRBV7-2; 8 nucleotides align to TRBD1. The length of the CDR3 is 14 residues. Germline V gene data show CDR1 as SGHTA and CDR2 as FQGNSA. The CDR3 reads CASSPRGLQKTQYF. DNA for the CDR3: TGTGCCAGCAGCCCCAGGGGGCTCCAAAAGACCCAGTACTTC.

The J gene is TRBJ2-5, the V gene TRBV7-7; a possible D gene is TRBD2 (6 bases). The germline V gene has CDR1 SSHAT and CDR2 FNYEAQ (reference sequence). Trimming took 5 bases from V and 3 from J, leaving 13 bases between them. The CDR3 loop spans 14 amino acids. CDR3 coding DNA: TGTGCCAGCAGCCGCGGAGAGCGGGAAGAGACCCAGTACTTC. Amino acids: CASSRGEREETQYF.

V is TRBV10-3 and J is TRBJ2-2, with 12 bases lining up with TRBD1. The CDR3 sequence is 16 residues long. In germline, CDR1 is ENHRY, CDR2 SYGVKD. V lost 2 bases to trimming and J lost 6 bases; unmatched junction nucleotides: 4. CDR3 in DNA: TGTGCCATCAGTGAGCCTGGGACAGGGGGCCCCGGGGAGCTGTTTTTT. This sequence encodes CAISEPGTGGPGELFF.

The chain employs TRBV3-1 and TRBJ2-7, with a weak D call TRBD2 (6 bases). This CDR3 spans 12 amino acids. Germline assignment: CDR1 LGHDT and CDR2 YNNKEL (reference sequence). V gave up 3 bases and J gave up 7 bases, with 10 bases separating them. The DNA for the CDR3 is TGTGCCAGCAGCCATTCAGGGAGGGAGCAGTACTTC. Its translation is CASSHSGREQYF.

This chain joins TRBV4-1 and TRBJ2-1; D call uncertain. V shed 0 bases and J shed 10 bases, with 10 bases lying between them. CDR1 MGHRA and CDR2 YSYEKL come from the germline V gene. The CDR3 runs 13 residues. CDR3 loop: CASSQDPRREQFF. In DNA, the CDR3 is TGCGCCAGCAGCCAAGATCCCAGGCGGGAGCAGTTCTTC.

The chain's CDR3 is CSASHGAAEAPAKPYEQYF. The CDR3 DNA is TGCAGTGCTAGCCACGGAGCTGCCGAGGCCCCAGCCAAACCATACGAGCAGTACTTC. The chain carries TRBV20-1 and TRBJ2-7; D gene uncertain. Germline CDR1 reads DFQATT; CDR2 reads SNEGSKA (reference sequence). V lost 3 bases and J lost 4, with 31 bases in between. CDR3 length: 19 residues.

For the CDR3, the DNA is TGCAGCGTTGAAGGTTCCGTGAGCCCGGGCCGGGAAGAGACCCAGTACTTC. Translation: CSVEGSVSPGREETQYF. The chain has TRBV29-1 and TRBJ2-5, with D hard to call. CDR1 and CDR2 (germline): SQVTM, ANQGSEA. The CDR3 covers 17 residues. The germline V and J ends were trimmed by 1 base and 3 bases, with 21 bases remaining between them.

The chain joins TRBV7-2 to TRBJ2-2; 7 positions match TRBD1. Per the germline V gene, CDR1 is SGHTA and CDR2 is FQGNSA. Trimming removed 1 base from V and 5 bases from J; junction bases left unmatched: 4. This CDR3 is 15 amino acids long. CDR3 sequence reads: CASSLEGASTGELFF. CDR3 DNA: TGTGCCAGCAGCTTAGAGGGGGCGTCGACCGGGGAGCTGTTTTTT.

Turning to this clonotype: The CDR3 carries no conserved terminal phenylalanine or tryptophan, so it likely arises from a read error. This chain uses TRBV7-2 with TRBJ2-1, with TRBD2 matching 8 bases. The CDR3 totals 17 residues. Germline assignment: CDR1 SGHTA and CDR2 FQGNSA. CDR3 region: CASRLGAGVSTIREQFY. The DNA of the CDR3 is TGTGCCAGCAGGTTAGGAGCGGGAGTGTCCACAATCAGGGAGCAGTTCTAC.

This clonotype was observed a few times. The chain uses TRBV7-2 and TRBJ1-1; no firm D call. Trimming cost V 5 bases and J 7 bases, with 20 bases left between them. The V gene's germline CDR1 is SGHTA and CDR2 FQGNSA. The CDR3 has 15 residues. The CDR3 reads CASSPAPMAVGEAFF. Written as DNA, the CDR3 is TGTGCCAGCAGCCCGGCCCCCATGGCCGTAGGTGAAGCTTTCTTT.

This clonotype was seen more than once but under ten times. CDR3 loop: CASSRVEEPSRAFF. The CDR3 region has the DNA TGTGCCAGCAGCCGGGTGGAGGAACCTAGTCGAGCTTTCTTT. The genes are TRBV7-2 and TRBJ1-1; D is unclear. The CDR3 contains 14 residues. Germline V gene data show CDR1 as SGHTA and CDR2 as FQGNSA. Trimming pared 5 bases from V and 10 bases from J, leaving 20 bases between. Full variable domain (missing parts from reference TRBV7-2 and TRBJ1-1): GAGVSQSPSNKVTEKGKDVELRCDPISGHTALYWYRQSLGQGLEFLIYFQGNSAPDKSGLPSDRFSAERTGGSVSTLTIQRTQQEDSAVYLCASSRVEEPSRAFFGQGTRLTVV.

The CDR3 DNA sequence: TGTGCCTGGAGTGTTCTGCGGGAGACTGGCGAGCAGTACTTC. Its translation is CAWSVLRETGEQYF. This chain connects TRBV30 to TRBJ2-7; TRBD2 agrees at 7 bases. Germline CDR1 is GTSNPN and CDR2 is SVGIG (reference sequence). V was pared by 0 bases and J by 6 bases, with 8 bases of the junction left unmatched. The CDR3 spans 14 residues.